This TCR beta chain was recovered during a study of human T cells and chemical hapten exposure. On the study more broadly: DPC (0.01%) was patch tested on the upper back and read at 6 days. Diagnoses of alopecia areata, totalis or universalis occurred in mostly female patients. Study findings and constraints: Significantly greater numbers of large CDR3 similarity clusters came from expanded TCRs than from controls. Because all patients had alopecia, their immune responses might differ from healthy ones.

Indicated time point: patch test 1, 2 weeks after DPC sensitization. Sample treatment: therapeutic diphenylcyclopropenone sensitization with weekly scalp DPC. Total RNA was isolated from unfractionated whole blood. This clonotype was seen at least ten times. Its antigen is still unknown. The V gene lost 1 base and the J gene lost 4 bases, with 8 bases spanning the gap. This CDR3 is 13 amino acids long. The germline V gene has CDR1 DFQATT and CDR2 SNEGSKA (reference sequence). MiXCR was run by TCRdb on the RACE reads, yielding one entry per CDR3 protein. The top ten clones hold less than 2% of a sample with roughly 52,000 distinct CDR3 sequences, approximately 11% of them seen once.

The clonotype originates from a middle-aged woman with alopecia areata. Some clones in this sample may be carry-over from other donors' samples. The genes are TRBV20-1 and TRBJ1-5; D ambiguous. This specimen consisted of whole blood, obtained in connection with sensitization to the hapten diphenylcyclopropenone (DPC). This CDR3 is CSARGLGNQPQHF. CDR3 sequence (DNA): TGCAGTGCTAGAGGATTGGGGAATCAGCCCCAGCATTTT.